The rows below give T cell receptor beta chains drawn from one sample of a study of CD8 T cells in ankylosing spondylitis. TCRdb redid the calling of the 5' RACE reads with MiXCR, one entry per CDR3 protein. The sample consists of about 210,000 distinct CDR3 sequences, roughly 8% of them appearing once. The sequencing sample was made of blood, either unsorted or a sorted T cell fraction (not recorded which). The receptors come from a female donor with ankylosing spondylitis or in good health (not recorded which). The CDR3 runs from the conserved cysteine through the conserved F or W. The D gene is left open where the match is weak. Clone size is stated in some rows and not others, as once, few, many or a class when expanded.

V	J	size	D	DNA	CDR3
TRBV6-1	TRBJ2-3	few	TRBD1	TGTGCCAGCAACAGGGGCCCCACAGATACGCAGTATTTT	CASNRGPTDTQYF
TRBV12-3/TRBV12-4	TRBJ1-2	NA	NA	TGTGCCAGCACTTCGCGGAGAGCGACCCGATATGCCCACACCTTC	CASTSRRATRYAHTF
TRBV19	TRBJ1-1	NA	NA	TGTGCCAGCGGCGCCCATGGGAACACTGAAGCTTTCTTT	CASGAHGNTEAFF
TRBV5-5	TRBJ1-5	many	NA	TGTGCCAGCAGCGCCGGGGGCCTAAATCAGCCCCAGCATTTT	CASSAGGLNQPQHF
TRBV3-1	TRBJ1-5	many	NA	TGTGCCAGCAGCCCGGGCCTACCGGGGGCCCAGCATTTT	CASSPGLPGAQHF
TRBV7-2	TRBJ2-3	many	NA	TGTGCCAGCAGCTTAGAATATGGTACGCAGTATTTT	CASSLEYGTQYF
TRBV9	TRBJ2-1	NA	TRBD1	TGTGCCAGCAGCGTAGCTGCAGGGGGCGAACCGAGGGTGGAGTTCTTC	CASSVAAGGEPRVEFF
TRBV7-2	TRBJ2-3	many	TRBD2	TGTGCCAGCAGCTTAATAGCGGGTGGCACAGATACGCAGTATTTT	CASSLIAGGTDTQYF
TRBV4-3	TRBJ2-1	many	TRBD2	TGCGCCAGCAGCCAAGATCAGACTAGCGGGAGTGGGAATGAGCAGTTCTTC	CASSQDQTSGSGNEQFF
TRBV6-2/TRBV6-3	TRBJ2-1	many	NA	TGTGCCAGCAGTTACCTACACAATGAGCAGTTCTTC	CASSYLHNEQFF
TRBV20-1	TRBJ2-1	many	NA	TGCAGTGCTACCGGGACTGACTCCTACAATGAGCAGTTCTTC	CSATGTDSYNEQFF
TRBV20-1	TRBJ2-3	many	TRBD2	TGCAGTGCTAGTCTAGCGGGAGCGGGAGATACGCAGTATTTT	CSASLAGAGDTQYF
TRBV15	TRBJ2-7	NA	NA	TGTGCCACCAGCCCGGACTTGACCTACGAGCAGTACTTC	CATSPDLTYEQYF
TRBV11-2	TRBJ2-1	many	TRBD2	TGTGCCAGCAGCTACTTCGCGGGAGAATTCTATGAGCAGTTCTTC	CASSYFAGEFYEQFF
TRBV12-3/TRBV12-4	TRBJ2-1	many	NA	TGTGCCAGCAGCCCCGGGACCCCTGGTAATGAGCAGTTCTTC	CASSPGTPGNEQFF
TRBV10-3	TRBJ1-1	many	NA	TGTGCCATCAGTGAGTCTGGGGTTAGGGGGACTGAAGCTTTCTTT	CAISESGVRGTEAFF
TRBV20-1	TRBJ2-7	many	NA	TGCAGTGCTAGATTTGGCGGGAATATCGGCGAGCAGTACTTC	CSARFGGNIGEQYF
TRBV7-2	TRBJ2-6	few	NA	TGTGCCAGCAGCTTAGGCGGCGGGAACTCTGGGGCCAACGTCCTGACTTTC	CASSLGGGNSGANVLTF
TRBV5-1	TRBJ2-7	many	NA	TGCGCCAGCAGCTTAATGGACCACTACGAGCAGTACTTC	CASSLMDHYEQYF
TRBV5-1	TRBJ2-1	many	NA	TGCGCCAGCAGCTTGGGAGGGGTGGGATCCTACAATGAGCAGTTCTTC	CASSLGGVGSYNEQFF
TRBV7-2	TRBJ1-1	NA	NA	TGTGCCAGCACCCCATTTACGGGCACTGAAGCTTTCTTT	CASTPFTGTEAFF
TRBV20-1	TRBJ2-3	many	NA	TGCAGTGCTAGTTACGTGGGGACAGATACGCAGTATTTT	CSASYVGTDTQYF
TRBV2	TRBJ2-1	many	NA	TGTGCCAGCAGTGAATTGTCTATCGAGCAGTTCTTC	CASSELSIEQFF
TRBV7-9	TRBJ2-7	NA	TRBD2	TGTGCCAGCGCGGGTGGACTAGCGGGAGTAGGCGAGCAGTACTTC	CASAGGLAGVGEQYF
TRBV7-6	TRBJ1-3	many	NA	TGTGCCAGCAGCCCGACAGTGATCTCTGGAAACACCATATATTTT	CASSPTVISGNTIYF
TRBV5-1	TRBJ2-1	many	NA	TGCGCCAGCAGCTTGGGACCTCAACTAAATGAGCAGTTCTTC	CASSLGPQLNEQFF
TRBV12-3/TRBV12-4	TRBJ2-7	many	TRBD1	TGTGCCAGCAGTACCCGACAGGGCGGAGCGGACGAGCAGTACTTC	CASSTRQGGADEQYF
TRBV7-2	TRBJ2-3	many	NA	TGTGCCAGCAGCTTAGCCCCCCTAGACACAGATACGCAGTATTTT	CASSLAPLDTDTQYF
TRBV20-1	TRBJ1-1	many	NA	TGCAGTGCCCCCCGAGAGGTAATGAACACTGAAGCTTTCTTT	CSAPREVMNTEAFF
TRBV20-1	TRBJ2-1	many	NA	TGCAGTGCTAGAGATCTAGGCCTGAATTCCGACAATGAGCAGTTCTTC	CSARDLGLNSDNEQFF
TRBV7-9	TRBJ2-7	many	TRBD2	TGTGCCAGCAGCCTTCTAGCGGCTAGCTCCTACGAGCAGTACTTC	CASSLLAASSYEQYF
TRBV6-1	TRBJ2-2	many	NA	TGTGCCACCTCAGGGACGGGGAACACCGGGGAGCTGTTTTTT	CATSGTGNTGELFF
TRBV12-3/TRBV12-4	TRBJ2-7	many	NA	TGTGCCAGCAGTTTAGGGGTAGGGCGCAGCTCCTACGAGCAGTACTTC	CASSLGVGRSSYEQYF